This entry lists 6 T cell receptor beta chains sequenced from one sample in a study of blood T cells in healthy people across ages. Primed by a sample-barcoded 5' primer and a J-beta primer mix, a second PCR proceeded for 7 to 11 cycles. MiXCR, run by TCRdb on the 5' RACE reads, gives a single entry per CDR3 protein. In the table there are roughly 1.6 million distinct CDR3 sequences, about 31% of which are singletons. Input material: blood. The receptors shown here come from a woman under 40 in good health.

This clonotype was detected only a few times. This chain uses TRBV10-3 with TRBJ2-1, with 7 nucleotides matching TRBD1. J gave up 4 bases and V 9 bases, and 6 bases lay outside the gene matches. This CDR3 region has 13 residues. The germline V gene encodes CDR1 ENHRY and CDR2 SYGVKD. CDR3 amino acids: CAIGQAMYNEQFF. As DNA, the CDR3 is TGTGCCATAGGACAGGCGATGTACAATGAGCAGTTCTTC.

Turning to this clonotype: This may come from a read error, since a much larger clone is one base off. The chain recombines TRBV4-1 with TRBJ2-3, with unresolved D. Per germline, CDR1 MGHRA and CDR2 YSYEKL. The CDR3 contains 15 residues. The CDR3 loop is CANSQRAWVQDTQYF. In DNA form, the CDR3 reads TGCGCCAACAGCCAACGGGCTTGGGTTCAGGATACGCAGTATTTT.

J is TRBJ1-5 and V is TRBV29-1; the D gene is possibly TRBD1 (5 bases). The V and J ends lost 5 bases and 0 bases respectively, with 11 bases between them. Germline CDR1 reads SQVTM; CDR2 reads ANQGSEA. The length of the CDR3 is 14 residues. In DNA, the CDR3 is TGCAGCGTTAAGGAGGGGAGTAGCAATCAGCCCCAGCATTTT. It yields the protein CSVKEGSSNQPQHF.

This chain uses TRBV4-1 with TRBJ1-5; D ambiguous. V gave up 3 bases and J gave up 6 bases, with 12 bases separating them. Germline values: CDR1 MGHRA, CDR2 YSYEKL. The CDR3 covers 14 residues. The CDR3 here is CASSQAIGFQPQHF. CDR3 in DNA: TGCGCCAGCAGCCAGGCGATCGGGTTTCAGCCCCAGCATTTT.

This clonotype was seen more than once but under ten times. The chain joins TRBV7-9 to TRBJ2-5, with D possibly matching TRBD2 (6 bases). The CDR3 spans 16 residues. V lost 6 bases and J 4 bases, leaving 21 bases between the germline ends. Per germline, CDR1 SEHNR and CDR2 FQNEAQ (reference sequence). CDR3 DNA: TGTGCCAGCAGTTCCCAGACAGTCCTGGGGGGAGAGACCCAGTACTTC. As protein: CASSSQTVLGGETQYF.

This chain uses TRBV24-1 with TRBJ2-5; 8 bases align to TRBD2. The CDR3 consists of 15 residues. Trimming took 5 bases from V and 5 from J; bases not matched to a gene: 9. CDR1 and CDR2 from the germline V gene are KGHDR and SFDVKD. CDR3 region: CATSVAGTGGETQYF. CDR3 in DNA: TGTGCCACCAGTGTAGCGGGGACGGGTGGGGAGACCCAGTACTTC.